This TCR beta chain was recovered during a study of blood T cell repertoires in COVID-19. Overall study: The origin of the acute and convalescent COVID-19 samples was the United States, Italy and Spain. In each case, the material was cDNA or gDNA derived from T cells, B-cell-depleted T cells, or PBMCs.

CDR1 and CDR2 from the germline V gene are SGDLS and YYNGEE. Trimming stripped 1 base from V and 6 bases from J, with 20 bases between. CDR3 length equals 17 residues. Seattle cases were enrolled at active infection and followed longitudinally. Data came from immunoSEQ multiplex PCR; TCRdb stores just in-frame clones and leaves some out. The sample holds just over 150,000 clones, around 82% seen once. Sequenced: peripheral blood. The V call is TRBV9, the J call TRBJ2-1, with D perhaps matching TRBD1 (5 bases). The receptor was isolated from a woman aged 40 to 50 with COVID-19, enrolled during active disease. DNA of the CDR3: TGTGCCAGCAGCGTATCGGTGAGCGTTGGGGCCCGCAATGAGCAGTTCTTC. Amino acids: CASSVSVSVGARNEQFF.